This T cell receptor (beta chain) derives from a study of blood T cell repertoires in COVID-19 (dated by TCRdb to 2020 to 2021). Study-wide context: Samples from collaborators originated in the United States, Italy and Spain and spanned both the acute and convalescent phases of COVID-19. The material from the prospective study consisted of cDNA or gDNA derived from T cells, B-cell-depleted T cells, or PBMCs. The dataset comprised deeply sampled blood TCRbeta repertoires from subjects exposed to, actively infected with, or recovered from COVID-19. The repertoires were made available in a free public database intended to serve as a resource for research on the immune response to SARS-CoV-2. The samples were drawn from two sources: the first 160 participants of the ongoing ImmuneRACE study, and fewer than 1,500 subjects contributed by 6 global collaborators. Nearly every sample came with metadata listing a de-identified subject ID, COVID-19 status, age in years and sex. Where available, HLA class I and class II types were obtained from metadata supplied by the sample provider rather than from assay-based typing.

The paper's findings and limits, for the study overall: How much clinical and demographic metadata was included differed by source and by participant, and the metadata was provided uncurated.

Germline trimming: 4 bases from V, 5 bases from J; junction bases outside gene matches: 6. The germline V gene encodes CDR1 SGHDT and CDR2 YYEEEE. CDR3 length: 15 amino acids, cysteine to phenylalanine. This entry keeps only the CDR3 DNA: 45 bases, framed from base 1. Concerning this clone itself: Its antigen is still unknown. No base quality information exists; no much larger clone differs at one position.

The immunoSEQ Assay, a bias-controlled multiplex PCR, was used to amplify TCRbeta CDR3 regions from genomic DNA. Under the source paper's analysis protocol: The number of nucleated cells in each sample was estimated by amplification of reference gene primers within the assay. Sequence reads were collapsed and filtered to measure the absolute abundance of every unique TCRbeta CDR3 rearrangement. For each sample, productive Simpson clonality was calculated as the square root of Simpson's diversity index over productive rearrangements. Held by TCRdb, this immuneACCESS table contains in-frame sequences only and omits some clones. Under half of the omission traces to an unresolved V gene where checked; the cause of the rest is unknown. V and J calls and clone size are those listed in that table; D and trimming were worked out from the DNA. This sample has 200,000 to 250,000 clones in its table, and about nine tenths of those were observed once. Under 7.5% of the sample is held by the ten biggest clonotypes.

A second Seattle source provided samples from volunteer blood donors who had recovered from COVID-19. Each collaborating institution followed its own protocols to collect whole blood in K2EDTA tubes. For TCRbeta analysis, collaborators shipped samples as frozen whole blood, isolated PBMCs, or DNA extracted from either of those sample types. The chain is encoded by TRBV5-6 joined to TRBJ1-6; 7 of the junction bases match TRBD1. The sample was peripheral blood. This TCR came from a man aged 55-75 years who had recovered from COVID-19. The CDR3 sequence is CASSPGGSNNSPLHF. The nucleotides read TGTGCCAGCAGCCCAGGGGGTTCGAATAATTCACCCCTCCACTTT.